The rows below give T cell receptor beta chains drawn from one sample of a study of radiotherapy plus CTLA-4 blockade in lung cancer. Clones were read by immunoSEQ multiplex PCR, and TCRdb kept only the in-frame ones, dropping some. The sample yields 70,000 to 95,000 clones, about 85% seen once. Sequencing was performed on peripheral blood, taken from a patient treated with radiotherapy plus ipilimumab. The receptors come from a human donor with non-small cell lung cancer that progressed on radiotherapy plus ipilimumab. The CDR3 runs from the conserved cysteine through the conserved F or W. A D gene is named only where the DNA matches it firmly. Some rows have no size entry. The others give once, few or many, or a class for an expanded clone.

j_call clone_size v_call d_call cdr3_nt cdr3_aa
TRBJ1-1 NA TRBV30 NA TGTGCCTGGACGTGGGGCACTGAAGCTTTCTTT CAWTWGTEAFF
TRBJ1-3 NA TRBV6-1 NA TGTGCCAGCAGTGAAGCGGGAGCTGGAAACACCATATATTTT CASSEAGAGNTIYF
TRBJ1-1 NA TRBV28 NA TGTGCCAGTCCGGGAAGGGGGATGAACACTGAAGCTTTCTTT CASPGRGMNTEAFF
TRBJ2-1 NA TRBV28 TRBD2 TGTGCCAGCAGACGTAGCGGGGAAGCTTCACTCAATGAGCAGTTCTTC CASRRSGEASLNEQFF
TRBJ2-2 NA TRBV4-1 NA TGCGCCAGCAGCCTCGATTCTTGGGAACAGCTCACCGGGGAGCTGTTTTTT CASSLDSWEQLTGELFF
TRBJ2-5 NA TRBV10-3 NA TGTGCCATCAGTGGCGGGACGGTGAGTCAAGAGACCCAGTACTTC CAISGGTVSQETQYF
TRBJ1-4 NA TRBV18 NA TGTGCCAGCTCACGGGAGGCTGGTGAAAAACTGTTTTTT CASSREAGEKLFF
TRBJ1-3 NA TRBV11-2 NA TGTGCCAGCAGCTTAGGAGGTCCGCACTCTGGAAACACCATATATTTT CASSLGGPHSGNTIYF
TRBJ2-6 once TRBV30 NA TGTGCCTACTGGAGGGTCGGGCTCTCTGGGGCCAACGTCCTGACTTTC CAYWRVGLSGANVLTF
TRBJ2-7 few TRBV19 NA TGTGCCAGTAGTATGTCTTGGTCCTACGAGCAGTACTTC CASSMSWSYEQYF
TRBJ1-2 NA TRBV4-3 NA TGCGCCAGCAGCCAAGATGGTCAGTATGGCTACACCTTC CASSQDGQYGYTF
TRBJ1-3 NA TRBV28 TRBD1 TGTGCCAGCAGCCCTACGACAGGGGTTTTTGGAAACACCATATATTTT CASSPTTGVFGNTIYF
TRBJ1-4 NA TRBV30 TRBD1 TGTGCCTGGAGCTCCTGGACAGGCCGTGTAAAACTGTTTTTT CAWSSWTGRVKLFF
TRBJ2-2 NA TRBV18 TRBD1 TGTGCCAGCTCACCAGGTTGGACAGGGGGCTCCGGGGAGCTGTTTTTT CASSPGWTGGSGELFF
TRBJ2-7 NA TRBV27 TRBD2 TGTGCCAGCAGTTTACTCCCTAGCGGGAGCTCCTACGAGCAGTACTTC CASSLLPSGSSYEQYF
TRBJ2-3 NA TRBV19 TRBD2 TGTGCCAGTAGTTTGGGACTAGCGGGGGGAAGGAGCACAGATACGCAGTATTTT CASSLGLAGGRSTDTQYF
TRBJ2-2 NA TRBV5-4 NA TGTGCCAGCAGCCCTGACAGCTTGAACACCGGGGAGCTGTTTTTT CASSPDSLNTGELFF
TRBJ2-3 NA TRBV5-1 NA TGCGCCAGCAGCTGGAGTAGAAGCACAGATACGCAGTATTTT CASSWSRSTDTQYF
TRBJ1-5 NA TRBV15 NA TGTGCCACCAGCAGAGATCTAAGGGGACGGCATAGCAATCAGCCCCAGCATTTT CATSRDLRGRHSNQPQHF
TRBJ2-1 NA TRBV29-1 TRBD1 TGCAGCGTTACTACTACACAGGGGGTGCAGTTCTTC CSVTTTQGVQFF
TRBJ2-3 NA TRBV7-6 NA TGTGCCAGCAGCTTAGTGGAACTAGGGCAGGCGGATACGCAGTATTTT CASSLVELGQADTQYF
TRBJ2-1 few TRBV6-5 TRBD2 TGTGCCAGCGCGGATGGACTAGCGGGGCGGAATGAGCAGTTCTTC CASADGLAGRNEQFF
TRBJ2-5 NA TRBV5-1 TRBD2 TGCGCCAGCAGCTTGCCCGAGAGGCTAGCGGGAGTTCGCCTACAAGAGACCCAGTACTTC CASSLPERLAGVRLQETQYF
TRBJ1-6 NA TRBV11-2 TRBD1 TGTGCCAGCAGCCCTGGTCAGGGGGAAGGGTCACCCCTCCACTTT CASSPGQGEGSPLHF
TRBJ2-7 NA TRBV7-6 TRBD2 TGTGCCAGCAGCTTAGGGTCGGGGGGCTACGAGCAGTACTTC CASSLGSGGYEQYF
TRBJ1-2 few TRBV11-3 NA TGTGCCAGCAGCCCGGCGGGGGGTTACTATGGCTACACCTTC CASSPAGGYYGYTF
TRBJ2-1 NA TRBV2 NA TGTGCCAGCAGTGCAGGGGCCGGGACTTCCTCATCAGGTGAGCAGTTCTTC CASSAGAGTSSSGEQFF
TRBJ2-7 NA TRBV5-1 NA TGCGCCAGCAGTCACCCTACACAGGGACCGTACTTC CASSHPTQGPYF
TRBJ2-1 NA TRBV19 NA TGTGCCAGTACAGGGTTCAATGAGCAGTTCTTC CASTGFNEQFF
TRBJ1-2 NA TRBV7-8 NA TGTGCCAGCAGCTTAGCACAGGGAAGGGACTATGGCTACACCTTC CASSLAQGRDYGYTF
TRBJ1-2 NA TRBV18 NA TGTGCCAGCTCACCAGGGCCCGACATCTCCTATGGCTACACCTTC CASSPGPDISYGYTF
TRBJ1-2 NA TRBV30 NA TGTGCCTGGAGCCTCCTGAAGTTAGGGTACCGTGGCTACACCTTC CAWSLLKLGYRGYTF
TRBJ2-2 NA TRBV15 NA TGTGCCACCAGCAGAGATGTCGGGGAGCTGTTTTTT CATSRDVGELFF
TRBJ2-7 once TRBV6-6 TRBD2 TGTGCCAGCAGTCCACTAGCGGGGGGACCCTACGAGCAGTACTTC CASSPLAGGPYEQYF
TRBJ1-3 few TRBV6-6 NA TGTGCCAGCAGTTACCACCGGACAGTAGCAGGAAACACCATATATTTT CASSYHRTVAGNTIYF
TRBJ1-2 NA TRBV6-5 NA TGTGCCAGCAGTTACAGGAGGGGTGGCTACACCTTC CASSYRRGGYTF
TRBJ1-2 NA TRBV6-6 NA TGTGCCAGCAGTTCGGATTATGGCTACACCTTC CASSSDYGYTF
TRBJ2-1 NA TRBV7-2 NA TGTGCCAGCAGCTTTGACTCCAGCTCCTACAATGAGCAGTTCTTC CASSFDSSSYNEQFF
TRBJ2-1 NA TRBV19 NA TGTGCCAGTAGTAATCGTAGGAGGGCCCCCCCGTATGAGCAGTTCTTC CASSNRRRAPPYEQFF
TRBJ1-1 NA TRBV11-2 TRBD1 TGTGCCAGCAGCCGTTTTCTAGTGTACAGGGGAGGCACTGAAGCTTTCTTT CASSRFLVYRGGTEAFF
TRBJ1-5 NA TRBV6-1 NA TGTGCCAGCAGCGAGGAGGGCGGGAGCAATCAGCCCCAGCATTTT CASSEEGGSNQPQHF
TRBJ1-4 NA TRBV14 NA TGTGCCAGCAGCCAAGATTTGGGAAGAGGCGAAAAACTGTTTTTT CASSQDLGRGEKLFF
TRBJ1-2 NA TRBV10-3 NA TGTGCCATCAGTGAGTCGCCCCCGGTGGCGGTAGGCTACACCTTC CAISESPPVAVGYTF
TRBJ2-3 NA TRBV5-3 TRBD2 TGTGCCAGAAGCTTGGTGGGACTAGCGGGGCCCACAGATACGCAGTATTTT CARSLVGLAGPTDTQYF
TRBJ2-5 NA TRBV18 TRBD1 TGTGCCAGCTCACCGGAAATGACAGGGTCTCCCGAGACCCAGTACTTC CASSPEMTGSPETQYF
TRBJ1-3 NA TRBV12-2 NA TGTGCAAGTCGACCTGCCCTCCAGGGATACTCTGGAAACACCATATATTTT CASRPALQGYSGNTIYF
TRBJ2-3 few TRBV4-1 TRBD2 TGCGCCAGCAGCTCTATCCCGACTAGCCCAGATACGCAGTATTTT CASSSIPTSPDTQYF
TRBJ2-7 once TRBV7-2 NA TGTGCCAGCAGCTGGTCAGGACGCGAGCAGTACTTC CASSWSGREQYF
TRBJ1-2 NA TRBV7-2 NA TGTGCCACCCTCCCGCTCCGGACAGCATATGGCTACACCTTC CATLPLRTAYGYTF
TRBJ2-7 NA TRBV6-5 NA TGTGCCAGCAGTGGAGGGGACGCAATATCCTACGAGCAGTACTTC CASSGGDAISYEQYF